These T cell receptor beta chains were read from a single sample in a study of blood T cell repertoires in COVID-19. The assay was immunoSEQ multiplex PCR, and TCRdb's table has in-frame clones only and misses some. The table records 55,000 to 65,000 clones, roughly 82% of them present only once. Source material: peripheral blood. Receptors were obtained from a woman aged 60-75 years with acute or convalescent COVID-19. CDR3s include the opening cysteine and the closing phenylalanine or tryptophan. A D gene is named only where the DNA matches it firmly. Only some rows state a clone size, as once, few, many or a class for expanded clones.

D gene | J gene | V gene | clone size | CDR3 length | CDR3 DNA | CDR3 protein
. | TRBJ1-3 | TRBV12-3/TRBV12-4 | . | 13 | TGTGCCAGCAGCCTTAACTCTGGAAACACCATATATTTT | CASSLNSGNTIYF
. | TRBJ1-6 | TRBV3-1/TRBV3-2 | . | 13 | TGTGCCAGCAGCCAAGGGCCCCAATCACCCCTCCACTTT | CASSQGPQSPLHF
. | TRBJ2-2 | TRBV5-1 | . | 13 | TGCGCCAGCGGCAAGACGGGCACCGGGGAGCTGTTTTTT | CASGKTGTGELFF
. | TRBJ1-6 | TRBV3-1/TRBV3-2 | . | 15 | TGTGCCAGCAGCCTGACAACGATATATAATTCACCCCTCCACTTT | CASSLTTIYNSPLHF
. | TRBJ1-1 | TRBV9 | . | 14 | TGTGCCAGCAGCGTAGCTGGAGGGAACACTGAAGCTTTCTTT | CASSVAGGNTEAFF
TRBD2 | TRBJ2-5 | TRBV9 | . | 16 | TGTGCCAGCAGCGAGCGGACTAGCGGGGGATCGGAGACCCAGTACTTC | CASSERTSGGSETQYF
TRBD2 | TRBJ2-7 | TRBV11-2 | . | 13 | TGTGCCAGCAGCGGCGCAGCGGGGTACGAGCAGTACTTC | CASSGAAGYEQYF
. | TRBJ2-7 | TRBV2 | . | 14 | TGTGCCAGCACGGTTACTATCGCAACCTACGAGCAGTACTTC | CASTVTIATYEQYF
. | TRBJ2-1 | TRBV3-1/TRBV3-2 | . | 16 | TGTGCCAGCAGCCAAGTAGGACAGAAGTTTTACAATGAGCAGTTCTTC | CASSQVGQKFYNEQFF
. | TRBJ2-7 | TRBV7-9 | . | 14 | TGTGCCAGCAGCTTAGCGACACGGGACTACGAGCAGTACTTC | CASSLATRDYEQYF
TRBD2 | TRBJ2-7 | TRBV3-1/TRBV3-2 | . | 18 | TGTGCCAGCAGCCAAGCTACTAGCGGGGGGGAACTCTCCTACGAGCAGTACTTC | CASSQATSGGELSYEQYF
TRBD1 | TRBJ1-3 | TRBV5-4 | . | 14 | TGTGCCAGCAGCTCGGGACAGGGAGGAAACACCATATATTTT | CASSSGQGGNTIYF
TRBD1 | TRBJ1-1 | TRBV2 | . | 13 | TGTGCCAGCAGGACAGGGTCCGTAACTGAAGCTTTCTTT | CASRTGSVTEAFF
TRBD1 | TRBJ2-3 | TRBV19 | . | 15 | TGTGCCAGTAGTAGAGGACAGGGATTTGGGGATACGCAGTATTTT | CASSRGQGFGDTQYF
TRBD1 | TRBJ1-2 | TRBV9 | . | 11 | TGTGCCAGCAGCGTACAGGGGGAATACACCTTC | CASSVQGEYTF
TRBD1 | TRBJ1-1 | TRBV4-2 | . | 15 | TGTGCCAGCAGCCAAGTTCTAGGGGGCGACGCTGAAGCTTTCTTT | CASSQVLGGDAEAFF
TRBD1 | TRBJ1-1 | TRBV23-1 | . | 17 | TGCGCCAGCAGTCAAATTGCTCCGGGACAGGGGTCCACTGAAGCTTTCTTT | CASSQIAPGQGSTEAFF
TRBD1 | TRBJ1-6 | TRBV23-1 | . | 17 | TGCGCCAGCAGTCAATCGAACAGGGGTTCTTTTGATTCACCCCTCCACTTT | CASSQSNRGSFDSPLHF
TRBD2 | TRBJ2-3 | TRBV19 | once | 17 | TGTGCCAGTAGTATAGCGCGGCGCGGGGGGGCCACAGATACGCAGTATTTT | CASSIARRGGATDTQYF
TRBD1 | TRBJ1-1 | TRBV3-1/TRBV3-2 | . | 14 | TGTGCCAGCAGCCAATCGCAGGGGGGCACTGAAGCTTTCTTT | CASSQSQGGTEAFF
. | TRBJ1-1 | TRBV19 | . | 14 | TGTGCCAGTAAGGAGGGCAGGATGGGCGCTGAAGCTTTCTTT | CASKEGRMGAEAFF
TRBD2 | TRBJ2-2 | TRBV25-1 | . | 16 | TGTGCCAGCAGTGACCCTAGCGGGCGGGGCACCGGGGAGCTGTTTTTT | CASSDPSGRGTGELFF
. | TRBJ2-2 | TRBV29-1 | . | 13 | TGCAGCGTCATCCAGGGGAGCACCGGGGAGCTGTTTTTT | CSVIQGSTGELFF
. | TRBJ1-1 | TRBV12-3/TRBV12-4 | . | 13 | TGTGCCAGCAGTTTAGGAGGGAACACTGAAGCTTTCTTT | CASSLGGNTEAFF
TRBD1 | TRBJ1-6 | TRBV9 | . | 14 | TGTGCCAGCAGCGTAGGGGACAGGGGTTCACCCCTCCACTTT | CASSVGDRGSPLHF
. | TRBJ1-4 | TRBV9 | . | 13 | TGTGCCAGCCAGGGGCCGGCTAATGAAAAACTGTTTTTT | CASQGPANEKLFF
. | TRBJ2-7 | TRBV18 | . | 14 | TGTGCCAGCTCACCCCCGGGACTCCTCTACGAGCAGTACTTC | CASSPPGLLYEQYF
. | TRBJ1-2 | TRBV3-1/TRBV3-2 | . | 13 | TGTGCCAGCAGCCCTGCGGGGGAGTCTGGCTACACCTTC | CASSPAGESGYTF
. | TRBJ1-6 | TRBV5-5 | once | 15 | TGTGCCAGCAGCTTACGGCAGGCGTATAATTCACCCCTCCACTTT | CASSLRQAYNSPLHF
. | TRBJ2-1 | TRBV24-1 | . | 13 | TGTGCCACCAGTGAAGAACTAGTGAATGAGCAGTTCTTC | CATSEELVNEQFF
. | TRBJ1-2 | TRBV6-5 | few | 13 | TGTGCCAGCAGTAGGGGAACAGGGTCCGGCTACACCTTC | CASSRGTGSGYTF
. | TRBJ2-2 | TRBV5-1 | . | 14 | TGCGCCAGCAGCTCGGGAGACGGGACCGGGGAGCTGTTTTTT | CASSSGDGTGELFF
. | TRBJ1-2 | TRBV6-1 | . | 13 | TGTGCCAGCAGTGATGTCGGAGGATATGGCTACACCTTC | CASSDVGGYGYTF
. | TRBJ1-2 | TRBV6-5 | . | 13 | TGTGCCAGCAGGACAGAGCCCTACGATGGCTACACCTTC | CASRTEPYDGYTF
. | TRBJ1-6 | TRBV4-2 | once | 15 | TGTGCCAGCAGCGAAACGCGGGTCGATAATTCACCCCTCCACTTT | CASSETRVDNSPLHF
TRBD2 | TRBJ2-2 | TRBV5-4 | . | 17 | TGTGCCAGCAGCCCCGGAGGTAGCGGGGGGCACACCGGGGAGCTGTTTTTT | CASSPGGSGGHTGELFF
TRBD1 | TRBJ1-2 | TRBV11-2 | . | 15 | TGTGCCAGCAGCTTAGAACAGGGGGCGATAAATGGCTACACCTTC | CASSLEQGAINGYTF
TRBD1 | TRBJ2-2 | TRBV18 | . | 17 | TGTGCCAGCTCACCACCGTCTGCGGACAGGGAGGCCGGGGAGCTGTTTTTT | CASSPPSADREAGELFF
. | TRBJ1-1 | TRBV11-3 | few | 14 | TGTGCCAGCAGCGCCGACAGTTTTAACACTGAAGCTTTCTTT | CASSADSFNTEAFF
TRBD2 | TRBJ2-2 | TRBV9 | . | 15 | TGTGCCAGCAGCCCCGCGGGGGGGAACACCGGGGAGCTGTTTTTT | CASSPAGGNTGELFF
TRBD2 | TRBJ2-1 | TRBV5-1 | once | 15 | TGCGCCAGCAGCTGGGCCGCGGGGGGGGTAAATGAGCAGTTCTTC | CASSWAAGGVNEQFF
TRBD1 | TRBJ1-6 | TRBV4-1 | many | 17 | TGCGCCAGCAGCCAAGCCTCCGGACAGGGCTTCGGATCACCCCTCCACTTT | CASSQASGQGFGSPLHF
TRBD2 | TRBJ2-3 | TRBV5-4 | . | 14 | TGTGCCAGCAGCTCTAAGCGGGGGGAAGATACGCAGTATTTT | CASSSKRGEDTQYF
TRBD2 | TRBJ2-2 | TRBV5-1 | . | 19 | TGCGCCAGCAGCTTGGTTCCTAGCGGGGGGGCCGGCAGGACCGGGGAGCTGTTTTTT | CASSLVPSGGAGRTGELFF
. | TRBJ1-1 | TRBV18 | once | 13 | TGTGCCAGCTCACTCCACGCGGGTTCTGAAGCTTTCTTT | CASSLHAGSEAFF
. | TRBJ2-3 | TRBV2 | . | 15 | TGTGCCAGCAGTGAAAAGGCGGGGGCCTTAGATACGCAGTATTTT | CASSEKAGALDTQYF
TRBD1 | TRBJ1-6 | TRBV10-3 | . | 14 | TGTGCCATCAGTGACTCAGGGGGTGGATCACCCCTCCACTTT | CAISDSGGGSPLHF
TRBD1 | TRBJ1-4 | TRBV6-5 | . | 14 | TGTGCCAGCCGTTCCGGGACAGGGACTGAAAAACTGTTTTTT | CASRSGTGTEKLFF
. | TRBJ1-4 | TRBV18 | . | 13 | TGTGCCAGCTCAACACATCAGGGGGAAAAACTGTTTTTT | CASSTHQGEKLFF
TRBD2 | TRBJ2-1 | TRBV7-9 | . | 14 | TGTGCCGGCGATAGCGGGAACTCCTACAATGAGCAGTTCTTC | CAGDSGNSYNEQFF
. | TRBJ1-6 | TRBV7-3 | . | 14 | TGTGCCAGCAGCTTCCAGGGTGGTAATTCACCCCTCCACTTT | CASSFQGGNSPLHF
. | TRBJ1-6 | TRBV2 | medium-sized | 14 | TGTGCCAGCAGTGAAGGGCGGAATAATTCACCCCTCCACTTT | CASSEGRNNSPLHF
. | TRBJ2-7 | TRBV6-5 | . | 15 | TGTGCCAGCAGTTACTCCCAGGGGGGATCCTACGAGCAGTACTTC | CASSYSQGGSYEQYF